These 14 T cell receptor beta chains were sequenced from one sample in a study of blood T cell repertoires in COVID-19. Profiled with immunoSEQ multiplex PCR; TCRdb holds only in-frame clones, not every one. The sample holds approximately 77,000 clones, 75% to 90% seen once. The sequencing sample was made of peripheral blood. The receptor source for this set is a woman aged 70-85 years with acute or convalescent COVID-19.

The V call is TRBV27, the J call TRBJ2-2; possibly TRBD1 for D (6 bases). The CDR3 has 13 residues. V lost 2 bases, J lost 6 bases, and 7 bases lay in between. Germline CDR1 and CDR2: MNHEY and SMNVEV (reference sequence). CDR3 region: CASSLEGAGELFF. In nucleotides, the CDR3 is TGTGCCAGCAGTTTAGAGGGGGCCGGGGAGCTGTTTTTT.

This clone was seen a single time. CDR3 coding DNA: TGTGCCAGTAGTATTACCCCCACAGCCTCGCATGAGCAGTTCTTC. Translation: CASSITPTASHEQFF. This sequence joins TRBV19 and TRBJ2-1; the D is unclear. Trimming took off 3 bases at V and 8 bases at J, with 17 bases between the two ends. CDR3 length equals 15 residues. CDR1 and CDR2 (germline): LNHDA, SQIVND (reference sequence).

In its sample, this clone was seen once. CDR3 coding DNA: TGTGCCAGCCAGACAGGGGAACACTATGGCTACACCTTC. Its protein is CASQTGEHYGYTF. This chain joins TRBV7-9 and TRBJ1-2; 8 bases agree with TRBD1. Germline CDR1 is SEHNR and CDR2 is FQNEAQ (reference sequence). V lost 8 bases and J lost 3; bases outside the gene matches: 5. CDR3 length equals 13 residues. Together with reference TRBV7-9 and TRBJ1-2, the CDR3 gives the full variable domain: DTGVSQNPRHKITKRGQNVTFRCDPISEHNRLYWYRQTLGQGPEFLTYFQNEAQLEKSRLLSDRFSAERPKGSFSTLEIQRTEQGDSAMYLCASQTGEHYGYTFGSGTRLTVV.

The CDR3 bases are TGCGCCAGCAGCCAAGGGGAATCAAGGGGCGAGACCCAGTACTTC. Translating it yields CASSQGESRGETQYF. This sequence joins TRBV4-3 and TRBJ2-5, with a possible D match to TRBD1 (5 bases). The CDR3 runs to 15 residues. Germline V gene lookup returns CDR1 LGHNA and CDR2 YSLEER. The V gene lost 1 base and the J gene lost 5 bases, with 14 bases spanning the gap.

This clone came up a few times. This chain uses TRBV27 with TRBJ2-1; 8 bases match TRBD1. This CDR3 has 16 amino acids. V shed 6 bases, J shed 4 bases, and the junction held 11 bases outside the gene matches. Germline V gene sequence: CDR1 MNHEY, CDR2 SMNVEV (reference sequence). The CDR3 region has the DNA TGTGCCAGCAGCCCTACAGGGGGAATCCTTTACAATGAGCAGTTCTTC. Translating gives CASSPTGGILYNEQFF.

This chain links TRBV19 with TRBJ2-7; TRBD1 matches 10 bases. The junction had 11 bases not matched to a gene; V was cut back by 4 bases and J by 5 bases. The germline CDR1 and CDR2 sequences are LNHDA and SQIVND (reference sequence). This CDR3 is built from 16 residues. The CDR3 sequence: CASSTLRDRGMHEQYF. The CDR3 DNA is TGTGCCAGTAGTACACTCCGGGACAGGGGTATGCACGAGCAGTACTTC.

This chain connects TRBV6-2 or TRBV6-3 to TRBJ2-1, with 10 bases identical to TRBD2. V trimming: 2 bases; J trimming: 3 bases; junction bases outside the gene matches: 4. The CDR3 is made up of 16 amino acids. Germline CDR1 MNHEY, CDR2 SVGEGT. This CDR3 reads CASSYHSGGIYNEQFF. The CDR3 DNA follows: TGTGCCAGCAGTTACCATAGCGGGGGGATCTACAATGAGCAGTTCTTC.

The CDR3 DNA reads TGTGCCAGAAGCTCTAGACAGGGATTCTATGGCTACACCTTC. The encoded protein is CARSSRQGFYGYTF. V and J are TRBV5-3 and TRBJ1-2; 7 bases are a match to TRBD1. TRBV5-3 is an ORF; its function is uncertain. The CDR3 has 14 residues. V gave up 3 bases and J gave up 4 bases; unmatched junction bases: 6.

The chain joins TRBV11-2 to TRBJ1-3; D is ambiguous. The CDR3 totals 13 residues. V was trimmed by 3 bases and J by 4 bases, leaving 7 bases between them. The germline V gene has CDR1 SGHAT and CDR2 FQNNGV. The CDR3 loop is CASSFQAGNTIYF. For the CDR3, the DNA is TGTGCCAGCAGCTTCCAGGCGGGAAACACCATATATTTT.

The chain recombines TRBV7-9 with TRBJ2-7; TRBD2 matches at 8 bases. The V gene end was trimmed by 1 base and the J gene end by 2 bases; junction bases not matched to a gene: 1. The CDR3 is 14 residues long. The germline CDR1 and CDR2 sequences are SEHNR and FQNEAQ (reference sequence). The CDR3 loop reads CASSLVAGTYEQYF. In nucleotides, the CDR3 is TGTGCCAGCAGCTTAGTAGCGGGGACCTACGAGCAGTACTTC.

This chain connects TRBV6-2 or TRBV6-3 to TRBJ1-5; 7 positions match TRBD1. Germline CDR1 MNHEY, CDR2 SVGEGT. CDR3 size: 15 residues. V shed 4 bases and J 4 bases; nucleotides not matched to a gene: 7. The CDR3 DNA follows: TGTGCCAGCAGTTGGGACAGAATGTTGAATCAGCCCCAGCATTTT. Protein: CASSWDRMLNQPQHF.

This clone was detected only once. The CDR3 region is CASSRRDAKAGNSPLHF. DNA of the CDR3: TGTGCCAGCTCGCGAAGGGACGCCAAGGCGGGGAATTCACCCCTCCACTTT. The chain joins TRBV18 to TRBJ1-6; possible D gene TRBD1, 5 bases. Germline V lookup: CDR1 KGHSH, CDR2 LQKENI. Trimming stripped 6 bases from V and 7 bases from J, with 22 bases between. CDR3 length: 17 amino acids.

V usage is TRBV27 and J usage is TRBJ2-3, with 8 bases matching TRBD2. V lost 2 bases to trimming and J lost 4 bases; unmatched junction nucleotides: 5. CDR1 is MNHEY and CDR2 is SMNVEV in the germline V gene (reference sequence). The CDR3 spans 15 residues. The CDR3 DNA reads as TGTGCCAGCAGTTTAAGGGCGGGGGGCCCAGATACGCAGTATTTT. This encodes CASSLRAGGPDTQYF.

The gene calls are TRBV27 and TRBJ1-2; maybe TRBD1 (6 bases). The CDR3 is 13 residues long. Deletions cut 4 bases from V and 7 bases from J, with 13 bases between. CDR1 is MNHEY and CDR2 is SMNVEV in the germline V gene (reference sequence). This CDR3 reads CASSWTELGGYTF. DNA of the CDR3: TGTGCCAGCAGTTGGACAGAACTTGGTGGCTACACCTTC.